The clone carrying this T cell receptor beta chain appeared once. Its specificity is not known. The data were obtained in a study of OX40 agonist ivuxolimab in advanced cancers. Whole-study context: Ivuxolimab, an antibody acting as an agonist of OX40 (CD134), was used to treat patients.

Study results and limitations: The mean number of expanded clones was higher in CD8+ T cells than in CD4+.

The CDR3 loop spans 11 amino acids. The germline CDR1 and CDR2 sequences are SGHTA and FQGNSA. The germline V and J ends were trimmed by 6 bases and 3 bases, with 3 bases remaining between them. Assay used: immunoSEQ multiplex PCR; TCRdb lists only in-frame clones, some missing. The sample carries 12,000 or so clones, 75% to 85% recorded once. The chain recombines TRBV7-2 with TRBJ2-1, with no clear D. The sequencing here drew on CD4+ or CD8+ T cells sorted from blood, taken in a trial of the OX40 agonist ivuxolimab. The sequence was obtained from an adult with an advanced solid tumor such as melanoma, head and neck, liver or kidney cancer. The CDR3 loop is CASSYYNEQFF. The CDR3 nucleotides are TGTGCCAGCAGTTACTACAATGAGCAGTTCTTC.